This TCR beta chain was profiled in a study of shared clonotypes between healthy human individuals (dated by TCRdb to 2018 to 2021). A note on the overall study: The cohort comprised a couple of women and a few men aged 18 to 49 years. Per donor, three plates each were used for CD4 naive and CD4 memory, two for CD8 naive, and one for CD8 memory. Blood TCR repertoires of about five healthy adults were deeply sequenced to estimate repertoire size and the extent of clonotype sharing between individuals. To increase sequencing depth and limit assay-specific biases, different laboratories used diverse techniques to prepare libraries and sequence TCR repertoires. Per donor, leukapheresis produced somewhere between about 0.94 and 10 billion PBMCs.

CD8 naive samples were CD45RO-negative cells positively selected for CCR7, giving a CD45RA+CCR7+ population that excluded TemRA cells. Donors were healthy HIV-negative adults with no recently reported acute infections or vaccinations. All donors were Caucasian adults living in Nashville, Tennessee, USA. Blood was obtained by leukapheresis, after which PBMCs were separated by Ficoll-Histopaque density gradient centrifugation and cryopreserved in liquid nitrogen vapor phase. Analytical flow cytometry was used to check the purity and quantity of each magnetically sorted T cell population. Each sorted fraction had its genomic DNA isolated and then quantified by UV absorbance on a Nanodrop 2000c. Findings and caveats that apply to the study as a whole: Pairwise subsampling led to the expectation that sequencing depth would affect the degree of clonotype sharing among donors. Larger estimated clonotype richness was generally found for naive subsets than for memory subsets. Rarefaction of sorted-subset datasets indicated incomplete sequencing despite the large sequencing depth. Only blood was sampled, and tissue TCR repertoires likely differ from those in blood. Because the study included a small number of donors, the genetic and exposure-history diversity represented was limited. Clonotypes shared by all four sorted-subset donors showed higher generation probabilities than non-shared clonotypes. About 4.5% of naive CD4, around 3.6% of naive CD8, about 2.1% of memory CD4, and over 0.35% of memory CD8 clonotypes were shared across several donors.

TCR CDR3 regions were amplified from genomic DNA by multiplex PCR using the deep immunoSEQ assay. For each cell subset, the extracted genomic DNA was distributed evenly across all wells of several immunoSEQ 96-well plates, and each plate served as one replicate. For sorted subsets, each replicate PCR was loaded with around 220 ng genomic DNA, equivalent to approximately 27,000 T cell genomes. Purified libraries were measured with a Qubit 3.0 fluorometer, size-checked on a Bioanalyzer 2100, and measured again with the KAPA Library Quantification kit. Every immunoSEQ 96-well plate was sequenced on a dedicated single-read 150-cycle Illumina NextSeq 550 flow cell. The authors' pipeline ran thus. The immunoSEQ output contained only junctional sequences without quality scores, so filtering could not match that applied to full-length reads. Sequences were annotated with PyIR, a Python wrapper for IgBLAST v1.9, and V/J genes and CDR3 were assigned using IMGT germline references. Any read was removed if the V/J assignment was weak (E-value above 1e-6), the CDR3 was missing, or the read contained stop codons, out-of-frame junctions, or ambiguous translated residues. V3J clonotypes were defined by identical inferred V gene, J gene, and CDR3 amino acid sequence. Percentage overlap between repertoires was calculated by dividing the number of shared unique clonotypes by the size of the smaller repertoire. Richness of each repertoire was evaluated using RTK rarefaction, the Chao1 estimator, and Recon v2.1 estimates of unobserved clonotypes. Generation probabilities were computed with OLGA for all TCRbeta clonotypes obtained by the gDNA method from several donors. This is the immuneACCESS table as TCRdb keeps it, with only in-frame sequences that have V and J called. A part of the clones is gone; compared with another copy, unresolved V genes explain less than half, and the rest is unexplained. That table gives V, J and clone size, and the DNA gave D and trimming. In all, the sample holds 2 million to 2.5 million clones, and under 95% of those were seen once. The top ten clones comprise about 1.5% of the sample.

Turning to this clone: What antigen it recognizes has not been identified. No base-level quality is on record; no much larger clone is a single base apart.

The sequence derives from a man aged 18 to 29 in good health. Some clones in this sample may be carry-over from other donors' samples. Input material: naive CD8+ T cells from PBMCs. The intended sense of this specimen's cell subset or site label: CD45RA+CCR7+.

The CDR3 is CASSLGGLSSYEQYF. The nucleotide sequence is given as TGTGCCAGCAGCTTGGGGGGCCTGAGCTCCTACGAGCAGTACTTC. This receptor chain uses TRBV5-6 and TRBJ2-7; the D region possibly corresponds to TRBD1 (5 bases align). Inclusive of the bounding cysteine and phenylalanine, the CDR3 is 15 residues long. Only CDR3 DNA is held: 45 bases, read in frame from base 1. V was cut back by 0 bases and J by 0 bases, leaving a gap of 10 bases between them. In the germline V gene, CDR1 corresponds to SGHDT and CDR2 to YYEEEE. Reference TRBV5-6 and TRBJ2-7 genes cover what lies past the CDR3, so the full variable domain is DAGVTQSPTHLIKTRGQQVTLRCSPKSGHDTVSWYQQALGQGPQFIFQYYEEEERQRGNFPDRFSGHQFPNYSSELNVNALLLGDSALYLCASSLGGLSSYEQYFGPGTRLTVT.